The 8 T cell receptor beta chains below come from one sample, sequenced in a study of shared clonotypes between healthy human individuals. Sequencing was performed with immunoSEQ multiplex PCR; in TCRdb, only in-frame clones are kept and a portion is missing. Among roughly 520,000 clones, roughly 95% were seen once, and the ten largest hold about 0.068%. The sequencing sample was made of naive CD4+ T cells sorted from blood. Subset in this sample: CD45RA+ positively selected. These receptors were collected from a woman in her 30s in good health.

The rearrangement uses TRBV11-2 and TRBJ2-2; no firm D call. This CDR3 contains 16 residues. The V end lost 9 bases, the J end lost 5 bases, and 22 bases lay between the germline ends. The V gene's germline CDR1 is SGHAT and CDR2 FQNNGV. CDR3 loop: CASATLGLMGTGELFF. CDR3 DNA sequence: TGTGCCAGTGCGACCCTGGGGTTAATGGGGACCGGGGAGCTGTTTTTT.

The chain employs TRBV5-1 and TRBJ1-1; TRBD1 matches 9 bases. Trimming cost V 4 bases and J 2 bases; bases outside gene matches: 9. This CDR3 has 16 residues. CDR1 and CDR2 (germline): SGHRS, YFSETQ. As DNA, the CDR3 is TGCGCCAGCAGCACCTACCTGGGACAGGGAAACACTGAAGCTTTCTTT. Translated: CASSTYLGQGNTEAFF.

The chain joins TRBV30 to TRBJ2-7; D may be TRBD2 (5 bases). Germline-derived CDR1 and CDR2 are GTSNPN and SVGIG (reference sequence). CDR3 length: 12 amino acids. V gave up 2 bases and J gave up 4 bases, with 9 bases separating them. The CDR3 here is CAWSTGSYEQYF. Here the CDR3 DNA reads TGTGCCTGGAGTACGGGGTCTTACGAGCAGTACTTC.

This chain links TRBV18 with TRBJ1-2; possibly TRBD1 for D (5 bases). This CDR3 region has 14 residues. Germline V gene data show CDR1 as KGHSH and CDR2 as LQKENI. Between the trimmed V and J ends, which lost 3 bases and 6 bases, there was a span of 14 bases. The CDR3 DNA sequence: TGTGCCAGCTCACCCCGGGGCAGATGGGATGGCTACACCTTC. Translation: CASSPRGRWDGYTF.

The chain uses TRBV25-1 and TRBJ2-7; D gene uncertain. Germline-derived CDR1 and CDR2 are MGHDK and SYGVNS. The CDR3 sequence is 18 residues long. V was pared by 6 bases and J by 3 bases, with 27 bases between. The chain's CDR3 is CASRLGGFFDTSSYEQYF. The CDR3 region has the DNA TGTGCCAGCAGGCTCGGTGGATTCTTCGATACGTCGAGCTACGAGCAGTACTTC.

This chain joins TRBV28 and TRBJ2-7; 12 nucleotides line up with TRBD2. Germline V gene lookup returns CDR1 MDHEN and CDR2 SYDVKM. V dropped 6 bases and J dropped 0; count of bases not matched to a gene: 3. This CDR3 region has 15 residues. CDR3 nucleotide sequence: TGTGCCAGCAGGCTAGCGGGAGGGATCTCCTACGAGCAGTACTTC. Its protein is CASRLAGGISYEQYF. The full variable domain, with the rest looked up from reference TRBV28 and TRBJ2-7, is DVKVTQSSRYLVKRTGEKVFLECVQDMDHENMFWYRQDPGLGLRLIYFSYDVKMKEKGDIPEGYSVSREKKERFSLILESASTNQTSMYLCASRLAGGISYEQYFGPGTRLTVT.

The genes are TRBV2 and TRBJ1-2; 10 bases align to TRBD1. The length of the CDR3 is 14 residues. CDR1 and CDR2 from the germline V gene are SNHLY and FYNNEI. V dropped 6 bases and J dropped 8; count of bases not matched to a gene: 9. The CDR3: CASSRPDRGRGYTF. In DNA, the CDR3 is TGTGCCAGCAGCCGCCCCGACAGGGGGCGAGGCTACACCTTC. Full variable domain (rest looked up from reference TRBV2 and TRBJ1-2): EPEVTQTPSHQVTQMGQEVILRCVPISNHLYFYWYRQILGQKVEFLVSFYNNEISEKSEIFDDQFSVERPDGSNFTLKIRSTKLEDSAMYFCASSRPDRGRGYTFGSGTRLTVV.

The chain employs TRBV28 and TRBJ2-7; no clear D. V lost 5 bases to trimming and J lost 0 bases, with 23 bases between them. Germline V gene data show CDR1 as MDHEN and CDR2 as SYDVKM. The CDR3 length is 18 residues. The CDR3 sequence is CASSPPGSSLLSSYEQYF. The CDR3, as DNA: TGTGCCAGCAGTCCTCCCGGGTCTAGTCTTCTAAGCTCCTACGAGCAGTACTTC. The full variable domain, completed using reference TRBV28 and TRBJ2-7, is DVKVTQSSRYLVKRTGEKVFLECVQDMDHENMFWYRQDPGLGLRLIYFSYDVKMKEKGDIPEGYSVSREKKERFSLILESASTNQTSMYLCASSPPGSSLLSSYEQYFGPGTRLTVT.